The 21 T cell receptor beta chains below come from one sample, sequenced in a study of T cells after yellow fever vaccination. TCRdb analysed the 5' RACE reads with MiXCR anew, one entry per CDR3 protein. The table has some 320,000 distinct CDR3 sequences, roughly 9% seen once. The sequencing used CD4+ T cells sorted from PBMCs, collected 5 days after the yellow fever booster vaccination. These receptor sequences come from a man between 18 and 29 years old who received the YFV17D yellow fever vaccine.

The genes are TRBV20-1 and TRBJ2-3, with 9 bases fitting TRBD2. The CDR3 has 14 residues. Unmatched junction bases numbered 9, after V lost 6 bases and J lost 5 bases. Per the germline V gene, CDR1 is DFQATT and CDR2 is SNEGSKA (reference sequence). CDR3 residues: CSAPIAGAKDTQYF. The CDR3 coding sequence is TGCAGTGCCCCTATAGCGGGGGCGAAAGATACGCAGTATTTT.

This clonotype was counted a few times. The chain recombines TRBV10-3 with TRBJ2-6; 8 positions match TRBD1. The length of the CDR3 is 15 residues. V dropped 5 bases and J dropped 4; count of bases not matched to a gene: 4. Looked up from germline, CDR1 is ENHRY and CDR2 is SYGVKD. The CDR3 reads CAISQGAEGANVLTF. Written as DNA, the CDR3 is TGTGCCATCAGTCAGGGGGCGGAAGGGGCCAACGTCCTGACTTTC.

This clonotype was counted many times. This chain links TRBV20-1 with TRBJ1-4; D is unclear. Germline V lookup: CDR1 DFQATT, CDR2 SNEGSKA (reference sequence). V shed 2 bases and J shed 7 bases, with 17 bases lying between them. The CDR3 consists of 15 residues. The CDR3: CSARPARTSGEKLFF. CDR3 DNA: TGCAGTGCTAGACCGGCGCGCACGTCCGGTGAAAAACTGTTTTTT.

This clonotype occurred a few times. The CDR3 is CASSPMETPSQYF. For the CDR3, the DNA is TGTGCCAGCAGTCCGATGGAGACCCCCTCGCAGTATTTT. The rearrangement joins TRBV6-5 to TRBJ2-3; no clear D. Deletions cut 5 bases from V and 10 bases from J, with 16 bases between. From germline, CDR1 is MNHEY and CDR2 SVGAGI. CDR3 length: 13 residues.

The genes are TRBV29-1 and TRBJ1-1; TRBD1 is a possible D gene (6 bases). V lost 4 bases, J lost 1 base, and 10 bases lay in between. Germline CDR1 reads SQVTM; CDR2 reads ANQGSEA. This CDR3 spans 13 amino acids. The CDR3 coding sequence is TGCAGCGTTGCTGGGACACAGAACACTGAAGCTTTCTTT. Its translation is CSVAGTQNTEAFF.

This clonotype was observed at least ten times. The chain couples TRBV18 to TRBJ2-7; 8 bases agree with TRBD2. V gave up 2 bases and J gave up 6 bases; unmatched junction bases: 9. Germline CDR1 is KGHSH and CDR2 is LQKENI. CDR3 length: 15 residues. The CDR3: CASSPGTRGSVEQYV. CDR3 nucleotides: TGTGCCAGCTCACCAGGGACTAGGGGGAGTGTCGAGCAGTACGTC.

The chain joins TRBV5-1 to TRBJ1-5; D is possibly TRBD1 (5 bases). Trimming removed 0 bases at V and 2 bases at J, with 9 bases between. The CDR3 sequence is 15 residues long. Germline V CDR1 and CDR2: SGHRS, YFSETQ. CDR3 residues: CASSLDGAGNQPQHF. CDR3 DNA: TGCGCCAGCAGCTTGGACGGGGCCGGCAATCAGCCCCAGCATTTT.

This chain connects TRBV20-1 to TRBJ1-6; the D gene is possibly TRBD1 (6 bases). Germline lookup yields CDR1 DFQATT and CDR2 SNEGSKA (reference sequence). V was pared by 3 bases and J by 10 bases, with 19 bases between. The CDR3 loop spans 15 amino acids. CDR3 sequence: CSASKGSGAVSPLHF. The CDR3 DNA reads TGCAGTGCTAGTAAGGGGTCAGGGGCAGTGTCACCCCTCCACTTT.

This clonotype was picked up many times. The J gene is TRBJ1-6, the V gene TRBV6-2 or TRBV6-3; unclear D gene. V was clipped by 6 bases and J by 10 bases, with 10 bases between them. The CDR3 extends over 12 amino acids. CDR1 and CDR2 (germline): MNHEY, SVGEGT. CDR3 sequence: CASSPPGSPLHF. In DNA form, the CDR3 reads TGTGCCAGCAGCCCCCCCGGCTCACCCCTCCACTTT.

This clonotype was recorded many times. The CDR3 DNA follows: TGTGCCAGCAGTCCTCTCTACAATGAGCAGTTCTTC. Translation gives CASSPLYNEQFF. The V gene is TRBV7-2, the J gene TRBJ2-1; no firm D call. Germline assignment: CDR1 SGHTA and CDR2 FQGNSA. This CDR3 region has 12 residues. V lost 6 bases to trimming and J lost 3 bases, with 6 bases between them.

A note on this clonotype: The junction shows a germline mismatch at one end, possibly a read error. This rearrangement joins TRBV12-3 or TRBV12-4 to TRBJ1-5, with D perhaps matching TRBD1 (6 bases). CDR3 size: 12 residues. DNA for the CDR3: TGTGCCAGCAGTTGGACCACAGGGCCCTCCGATTTT. This gives the protein CASSWTTGPSDF.

This clonotype was detected many times. One end of the junction does not line up with germline, which may come from a read error. The chain couples TRBV5-1 to TRBJ2-3, with unresolved D. From germline, CDR1 is SGHRS and CDR2 YFSETQ. This CDR3 is 14 amino acids long. In nucleotides, the CDR3 is TGCGCTAGCAGGCCAGATGGGGTTTCAGATACGCAGTATTTT. Its translation is CASRPDGVSDTQYF. Filled out from reference TRBV5-1 and TRBJ2-3, the complete variable domain reads KAGVTQTPRYLIKTRGQQVTLSCSPISGHRSVSWYQQTPGQGLQFLFEYFSETQRNKGNFPGRFSGRQFSNSRSEMNVSTLELGDSALYLCASRPDGVSDTQYFGPGTRLTVL.

The rearrangement links TRBV4-2 to TRBJ2-2, with a possible D match to TRBD2 (6 bases). The ends were cut back, 0 bases at V and 3 bases at J, with 11 bases in the middle. CDR3 length: 16 residues. The germline gives CDR1 LGHNA, CDR2 YNFKEQ. In DNA, the CDR3 is TGTGCCAGCAGCCAAGAGGGGACTGCGCACACCGGGGAGCTGTTTTTT. It encodes CASSQEGTAHTGELFF.

This clonotype was detected many times. The chain joins TRBV7-2 to TRBJ1-1; 8 nucleotides match TRBD1. The CDR3 is 15 residues long. J gave up 4 bases and V 1 base, and 5 bases lay outside the gene matches. Per the germline V gene, CDR1 is SGHTA and CDR2 is FQGNSA. CDR3: CASSLGQGQITEAFF. In nucleotides, the CDR3 is TGTGCCAGCAGCTTAGGACAGGGGCAGATCACTGAAGCTTTCTTT.

This clonotype was recorded at least ten times. V is TRBV30 and J is TRBJ2-5, with D uncertain. The V and J ends lost 4 bases and 2 bases respectively, with 5 bases between them. Germline assignment: CDR1 GTSNPN and CDR2 SVGIG (reference sequence). This CDR3 has 11 residues. CDR3 bases: TGTGCCTGGACGGTACAAGAGACCCAGTACTTC. It encodes CAWTVQETQYF.

This clonotype was seen only a few times. The chain is built from TRBV7-2 and TRBJ2-7, with D uncertain. The germline V gene encodes CDR1 SGHTA and CDR2 FQGNSA. This CDR3 region has 14 residues. Trimming removed 4 bases from V and 1 base from J, with 11 bases in between. The CDR3 DNA follows: TGTGCCAGCAGCTCTGATCCGACGTCCTACGAGCAGTACTTC. Amino acids: CASSSDPTSYEQYF.

This clonotype was observed a handful of times. The chain carries TRBV30 and TRBJ1-5, with D possibly TRBD1 on 5 matching bases. The V end was cut by 3 bases, the J end by 3 bases, with 12 bases between. The length of the CDR3 is 14 residues. Germline V lookup: CDR1 GTSNPN, CDR2 SVGIG (reference sequence). The CDR3 spells CAWSSGTLNQPQHF. The CDR3 DNA reads TGTGCCTGGAGCTCCGGGACCCTCAATCAGCCCCAGCATTTT. The full variable domain, its missing parts supplied by reference TRBV30 and TRBJ1-5, is SQTIHQWPATLVQPVGSPLSLECTVEGTSNPNLYWYRQAAGRGLQLLFYSVGIGQISSEVPQNLSASRPQDRQFILSSKKLLLSDSGFYLCAWSSGTLNQPQHFGDGTRLSIL.

There are a few counts of this clonotype. The V and J genes are TRBV6-5 and TRBJ2-1; D possibly corresponds to TRBD1 (5 bases). V was clipped by 5 bases and J by 6 bases, with 8 bases between them. The CDR3 runs to 12 residues. Germline V gene lookup returns CDR1 MNHEY and CDR2 SVGAGI. The CDR3 region has the DNA TGTGCCAGCAGTGCGACAGTCAATGAGCAGTTCTTC. This codes for CASSATVNEQFF.

This chain connects TRBV15 to TRBJ1-4; D call uncertain. Per the germline V gene, CDR1 is LNHNV and CDR2 is YYDKDF (reference sequence). The CDR3 sequence is 17 residues long. V was pared by 4 bases and J by 8 bases, with 23 bases between. CDR3 region: CATSTWSRSPEEEKLFF. The CDR3 coding sequence is TGTGCCACCAGCACCTGGAGTCGATCACCCGAAGAGGAAAAACTGTTTTTT.

The V call is TRBV6-5, the J call TRBJ2-5; TRBD2 matches 7 bases. The V segment lost 6 bases and the J segment 7 bases; nucleotides outside the gene matches: 8. CDR3 length equals 13 residues. From germline, CDR1 is MNHEY and CDR2 SVGAGI. The CDR3 here is CASRPAGKGTQYF. In nucleotides, the CDR3 is TGTGCCAGCAGGCCAGCGGGGAAGGGGACCCAGTACTTC.

The chain recombines TRBV20-1 with TRBJ1-6; TRBD1 matches 10 bases. The V and J ends lost 6 bases and 8 bases, in that order; junction bases with no gene match: 4. Germline V gives CDR1 DFQATT, CDR2 SNEGSKA (reference sequence). The CDR3 extends over 13 amino acids. For the CDR3, the DNA is TGCAGTGCCCGGGACAGGGGTTATTCACCCCTCCACTTT. Protein product: CSARDRGYSPLHF.